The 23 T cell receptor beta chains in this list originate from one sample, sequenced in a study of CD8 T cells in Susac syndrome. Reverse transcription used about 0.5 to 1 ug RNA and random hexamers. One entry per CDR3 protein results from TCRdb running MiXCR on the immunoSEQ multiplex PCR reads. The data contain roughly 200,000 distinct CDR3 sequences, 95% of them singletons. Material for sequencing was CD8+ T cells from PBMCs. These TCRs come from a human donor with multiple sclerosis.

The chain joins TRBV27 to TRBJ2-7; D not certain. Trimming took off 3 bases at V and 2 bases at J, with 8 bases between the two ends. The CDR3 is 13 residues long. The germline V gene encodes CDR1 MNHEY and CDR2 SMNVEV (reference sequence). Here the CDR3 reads CASSFGRPYEQYF. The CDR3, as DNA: TGTGCCAGCAGTTTTGGCAGGCCCTACGAGCAGTACTTC.

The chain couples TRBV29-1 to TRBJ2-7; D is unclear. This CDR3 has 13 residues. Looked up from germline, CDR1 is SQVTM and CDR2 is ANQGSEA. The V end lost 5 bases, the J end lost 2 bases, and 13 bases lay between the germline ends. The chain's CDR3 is CSVFTPSAYEQYF. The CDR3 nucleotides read TGCAGCGTTTTTACTCCATCCGCCTACGAGCAGTACTTC.

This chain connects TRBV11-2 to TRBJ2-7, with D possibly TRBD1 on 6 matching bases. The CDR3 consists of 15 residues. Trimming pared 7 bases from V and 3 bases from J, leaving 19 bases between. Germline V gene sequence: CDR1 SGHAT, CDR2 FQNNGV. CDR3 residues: CASTPSWQGIYEQYF. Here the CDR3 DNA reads TGTGCCAGCACCCCGTCTTGGCAGGGGATCTACGAGCAGTACTTC.

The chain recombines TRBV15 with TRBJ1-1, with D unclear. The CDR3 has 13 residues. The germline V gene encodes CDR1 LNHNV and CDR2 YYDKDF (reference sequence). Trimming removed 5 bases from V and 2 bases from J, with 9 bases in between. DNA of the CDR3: TGTGCCACCAGCGCAGGAATAAACACTGAAGCTTTCTTT. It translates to CATSAGINTEAFF.

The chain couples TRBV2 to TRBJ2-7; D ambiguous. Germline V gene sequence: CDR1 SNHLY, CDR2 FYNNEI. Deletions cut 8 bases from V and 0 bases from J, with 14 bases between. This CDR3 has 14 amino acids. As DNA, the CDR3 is TGTGCCAGCCGGCGGTGGGCCAGCTCCTACGAGCAGTACTTC. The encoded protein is CASRRWASSYEQYF.

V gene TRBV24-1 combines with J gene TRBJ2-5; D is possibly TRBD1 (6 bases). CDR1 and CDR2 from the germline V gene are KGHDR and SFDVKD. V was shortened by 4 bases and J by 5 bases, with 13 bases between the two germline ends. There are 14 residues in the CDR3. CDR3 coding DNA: TGTGCCACCAGTGAAGCAGGGGATGGGGAGACCCAGTACTTC. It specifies CATSEAGDGETQYF.

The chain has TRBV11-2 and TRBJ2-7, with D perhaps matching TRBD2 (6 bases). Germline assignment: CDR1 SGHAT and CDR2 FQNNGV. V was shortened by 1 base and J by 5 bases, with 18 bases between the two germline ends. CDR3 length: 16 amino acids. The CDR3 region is CASSLVPNLGGDEQYF. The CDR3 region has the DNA TGTGCCAGCAGCTTAGTTCCCAACTTGGGGGGTGACGAGCAGTACTTC.

This CDR3 is CSVEDLSDEQYF. The CDR3 DNA follows: TGCAGCGTTGAAGATCTGAGCGACGAGCAGTACTTC. The chain joins TRBV29-1 to TRBJ2-7; D gene ambiguous. The CDR3 consists of 12 residues. Trimming stripped 0 bases from V and 5 bases from J, with 8 bases between. From germline, CDR1 is SQVTM and CDR2 ANQGSEA.

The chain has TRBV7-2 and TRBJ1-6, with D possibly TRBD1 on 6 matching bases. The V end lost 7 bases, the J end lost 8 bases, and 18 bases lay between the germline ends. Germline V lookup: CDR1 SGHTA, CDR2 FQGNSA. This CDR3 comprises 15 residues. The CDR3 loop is CASIDRWGGHSPLHF. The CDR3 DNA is TGTGCCAGCATCGACCGGTGGGGGGGGCATTCACCCCTCCACTTT.

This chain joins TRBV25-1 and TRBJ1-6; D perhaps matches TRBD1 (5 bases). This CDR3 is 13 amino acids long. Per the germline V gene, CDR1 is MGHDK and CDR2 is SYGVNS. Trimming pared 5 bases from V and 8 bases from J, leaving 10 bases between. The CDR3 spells CASSRGGYSPLHF. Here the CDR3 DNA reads TGTGCCAGCAGTAGGGGTGGTTATTCACCCCTCCACTTT.

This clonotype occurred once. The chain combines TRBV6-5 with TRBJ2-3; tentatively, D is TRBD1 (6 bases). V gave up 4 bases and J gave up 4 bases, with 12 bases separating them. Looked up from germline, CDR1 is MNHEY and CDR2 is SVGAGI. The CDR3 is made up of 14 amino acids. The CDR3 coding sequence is TGTGCCAGCAGTTTATTTAACAGGGCAGATACGCAGTATTTT. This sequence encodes CASSLFNRADTQYF.

CDR3 protein: CSARGGLYNEQFF. DNA for the CDR3: TGCAGTGCCCGGGGGGGGCTCTACAATGAGCAGTTCTTC. V is TRBV20-1 and J is TRBJ2-1; 8 bases map to TRBD2. V lost 6 bases and J lost 3; bases outside the gene matches: 4. This CDR3 is built from 13 residues. Germline V gene lookup returns CDR1 DFQATT and CDR2 SNEGSKA (reference sequence).

CDR3 DNA sequence: TGTGCCAGCAGGACGGCACCCTCCTACGAGCAGTACTTC. The encoded protein is CASRTAPSYEQYF. The V and J genes are TRBV2 and TRBJ2-7; D is undetermined. The CDR3 has 13 amino acids. Per germline, CDR1 SNHLY and CDR2 FYNNEI. V was clipped by 6 bases and J by 0 bases, with 9 bases between them.

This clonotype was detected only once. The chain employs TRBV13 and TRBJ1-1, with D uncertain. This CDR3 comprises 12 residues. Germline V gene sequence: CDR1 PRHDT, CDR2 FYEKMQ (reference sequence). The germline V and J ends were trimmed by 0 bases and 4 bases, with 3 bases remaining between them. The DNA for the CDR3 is TGTGCCAGCAGCTTAGGGTTCACTGAAGCTTTCTTT. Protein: CASSLGFTEAFF. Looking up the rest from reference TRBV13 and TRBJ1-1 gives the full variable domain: AAGVIQSPRHLIKEKRETATLKCYPIPRHDTVYWYQQGPGQDPQFLISFYEKMQSDKGSIPDRFSAQQFSDYHSELNMSSLELGDSALYFCASSLGFTEAFFGQGTRLTVV.

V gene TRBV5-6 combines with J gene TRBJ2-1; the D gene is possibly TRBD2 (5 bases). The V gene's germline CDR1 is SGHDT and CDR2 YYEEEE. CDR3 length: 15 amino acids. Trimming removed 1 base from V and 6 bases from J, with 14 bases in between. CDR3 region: CASSLLVARANEQFF. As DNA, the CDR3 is TGTGCCAGCAGCTTGTTGGTGGCGCGGGCCAATGAGCAGTTCTTC. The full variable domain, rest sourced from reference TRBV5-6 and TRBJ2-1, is DAGVTQSPTHLIKTRGQQVTLRCSPKSGHDTVSWYQQALGQGPQFIFQYYEEEERQRGNFPDRFSGHQFPNYSSELNVNALLLGDSALYLCASSLLVARANEQFFGPGTRLTVL.

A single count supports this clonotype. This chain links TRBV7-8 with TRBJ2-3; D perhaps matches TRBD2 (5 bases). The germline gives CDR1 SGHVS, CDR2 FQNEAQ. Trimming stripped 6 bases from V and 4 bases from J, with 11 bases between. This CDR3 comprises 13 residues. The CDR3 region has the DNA TGTGCCAGCAGGTTGACACTAGCAGATACGCAGTATTTT. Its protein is CASRLTLADTQYF.

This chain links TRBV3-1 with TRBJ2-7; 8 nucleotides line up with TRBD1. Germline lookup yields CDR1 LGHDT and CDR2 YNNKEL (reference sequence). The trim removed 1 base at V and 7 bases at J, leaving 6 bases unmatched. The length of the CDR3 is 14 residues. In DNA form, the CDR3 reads TGTGCCAGCAGCCAAGTCAGGGGGCGCAAGGAGCAGTACTTC. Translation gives CASSQVRGRKEQYF.

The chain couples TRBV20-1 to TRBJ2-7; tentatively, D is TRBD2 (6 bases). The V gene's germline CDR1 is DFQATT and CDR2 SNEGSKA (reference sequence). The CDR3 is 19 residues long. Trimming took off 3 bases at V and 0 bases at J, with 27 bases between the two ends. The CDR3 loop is CSASRGLALSYLTSYEQYF. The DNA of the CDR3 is TGCAGTGCTAGCCGCGGCCTAGCGTTATCTTATCTTACCTCCTACGAGCAGTACTTC.

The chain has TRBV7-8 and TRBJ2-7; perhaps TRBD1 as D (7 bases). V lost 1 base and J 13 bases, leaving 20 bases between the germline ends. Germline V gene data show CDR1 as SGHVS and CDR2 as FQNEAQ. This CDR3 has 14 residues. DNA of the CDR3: TGTGCCAGCAGCTTAGACCGACAGGGTCCGGGAGAATACTTC. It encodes CASSLDRQGPGEYF.

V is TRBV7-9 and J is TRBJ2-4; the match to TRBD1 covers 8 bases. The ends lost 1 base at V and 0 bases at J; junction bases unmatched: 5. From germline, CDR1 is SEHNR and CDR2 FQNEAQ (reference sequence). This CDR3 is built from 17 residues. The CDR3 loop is CASSLGQGALAKNIQYF. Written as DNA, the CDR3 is TGTGCCAGCAGCTTAGGCCAGGGGGCACTAGCCAAAAACATTCAGTACTTC.

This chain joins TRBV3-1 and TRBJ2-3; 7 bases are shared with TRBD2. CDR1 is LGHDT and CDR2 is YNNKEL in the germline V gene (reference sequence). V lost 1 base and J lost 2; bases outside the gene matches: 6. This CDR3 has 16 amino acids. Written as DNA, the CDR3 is TGTGCCAGCAGCCAAGTTCGGGACTACTACACAGATACGCAGTATTTT. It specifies CASSQVRDYYTDTQYF.

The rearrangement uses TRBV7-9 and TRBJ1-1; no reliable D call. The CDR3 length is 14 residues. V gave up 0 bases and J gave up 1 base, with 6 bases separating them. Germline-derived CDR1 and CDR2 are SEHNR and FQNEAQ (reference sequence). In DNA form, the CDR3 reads TGTGCCAGCAGCTTAGCGAGTCGGAACACTGAAGCTTTCTTT. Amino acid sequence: CASSLASRNTEAFF.

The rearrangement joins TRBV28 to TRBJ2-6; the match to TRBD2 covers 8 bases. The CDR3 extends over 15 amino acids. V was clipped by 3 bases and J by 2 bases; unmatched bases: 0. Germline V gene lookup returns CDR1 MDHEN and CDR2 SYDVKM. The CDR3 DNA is TGTGCCAGCAGTTTGCGGGGGGCTGGGGCCAACGTCCTGACTTTC. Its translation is CASSLRGAGANVLTF. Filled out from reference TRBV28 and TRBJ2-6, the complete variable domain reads DVKVTQSSRYLVKRTGEKVFLECVQDMDHENMFWYRQDPGLGLRLIYFSYDVKMKEKGDIPEGYSVSREKKERFSLILESASTNQTSMYLCASSLRGAGANVLTFGAGSRLTVL.